These 13 T cell receptor beta chains were all obtained from the same sample, sequenced in a study of cytomegalovirus exposure and HLA in healthy donors. The study ran its PCR with 60 Vbeta and 13 Jbeta primers. The repertoire was sequenced with immunoSEQ multiplex PCR; TCRdb's copy has only in-frame clones and lacks some. Of roughly 100,000 clones listed, 9.5% to 15% are singletons. The sequenced sample was PBMCs. The receptors were gathered from a man in his forties or fifties in good health and CMV-seropositive.

This clone was counted only a few times. The V call is TRBV5-1, the J call TRBJ2-5, with 7 positions matching TRBD2. Germline assignment: CDR1 SGHRS and CDR2 YFSETQ. This CDR3 contains 18 residues. Trimming removed 0 bases from V and 7 bases from J; junction bases left unmatched: 18. This chain's CDR3 is CASSLVAWGGDDIGTQYF. The CDR3 DNA reads as TGCGCCAGCAGCTTGGTAGCCTGGGGGGGGGACGACATTGGGACCCAGTACTTC.

This clone was observed a few times. The chain is built from TRBV5-1 and TRBJ2-3; possibly TRBD1 for D (6 bases). CDR1 is SGHRS and CDR2 is YFSETQ in the germline V gene. V was cut by 4 bases and J by 6 bases, with 15 bases left in between. The CDR3 covers 14 residues. CDR3 in amino acids: CASSRDDTGDTQYF. Here the CDR3 DNA reads TGCGCCAGCAGCAGGGACGATACAGGGGATACGCAGTATTTT.

This chain joins TRBV13 and TRBJ2-7; D is undetermined. The germline V and J ends were trimmed by 2 bases and 2 bases, with 13 bases remaining between them. CDR1 is PRHDT and CDR2 is FYEKMQ in the germline V gene (reference sequence). This CDR3 is built from 15 residues. DNA for the CDR3: TGTGCCAGCAGCTTACTAGAAAGAAACCCCTACGAGCAGTACTTC. Translating gives CASSLLERNPYEQYF. Combining the CDR3 with reference TRBV13 and TRBJ2-7 gives the whole variable domain AAGVIQSPRHLIKEKRETATLKCYPIPRHDTVYWYQQGPGQDPQFLISFYEKMQSDKGSIPDRFSAQQFSDYHSELNMSSLELGDSALYFCASSLLERNPYEQYFGPGTRLTVT.

This clone came up a few times. The rearrangement links TRBV28 to TRBJ2-7, with 7 bases lining up with TRBD1. The CDR3 is 13 amino acids. Germline CDR1 reads MDHEN; CDR2 reads SYDVKM. The ends lost 9 bases at V and 5 bases at J; junction bases unmatched: 10. CDR3 region: CASLTGTSHEQYF. For the CDR3, the DNA is TGTGCCAGTTTGACAGGGACGAGTCACGAGCAGTACTTC.

The V and J genes are TRBV10-3 and TRBJ2-1, with TRBD2 identical over 14 bases. The trim removed 6 bases at V and 2 bases at J, leaving 12 bases unmatched. Germline-derived CDR1 and CDR2 are ENHRY and SYGVKD. This CDR3 region has 19 residues. CDR3 coding DNA: TGTGCCATCAGGCGCTCCGGGACTAGCGGGAGTCTTACCTACAATGAGCAGTTCTTC. Translating it yields CAIRRSGTSGSLTYNEQFF.

This clone was counted only a few times. The CDR3 bases are TGTGCCAGCAGAACTTTACCGGGACAGTCCTATGGCTACACCTTC. It specifies CASRTLPGQSYGYTF. The chain has TRBV28 and TRBJ1-2; TRBD1 agrees at 7 bases. The CDR3 has 15 amino acids. From germline, CDR1 is MDHEN and CDR2 SYDVKM. V shed 6 bases, J shed 4 bases, and the junction held 11 bases outside the gene matches.

This clone has a handful of counts. The CDR3: CASSSPDRGQTEAFF. CDR3 nucleotides: TGTGCCAGCAGCTCCCCAGACAGGGGCCAGACTGAAGCTTTCTTT. This chain links TRBV7-9 with TRBJ1-1; 8 positions agree with TRBD1. Germline loops: CDR1 SEHNR, CDR2 FQNEAQ (reference sequence). V was pared by 4 bases and J by 5 bases, with 9 bases of the junction left unmatched. The CDR3 is 15 amino acids.

The V and J genes are TRBV10-1 and TRBJ2-7, with TRBD1 matching 7 bases. The ends lost 3 bases at V and 6 bases at J; junction bases unmatched: 5. This CDR3 is built from 13 residues. CDR1 WNHNN and CDR2 SYGVQD come from the germline V gene (reference sequence). CDR3 sequence reads: CASSDKAGGEQYF. Here the CDR3 DNA reads TGCGCCAGCAGTGATAAGGCAGGGGGCGAGCAGTACTTC.

The chain combines TRBV4-1 with TRBJ2-6; 9 bases align to TRBD1. There are 18 residues in the CDR3. Germline CDR1 MGHRA, CDR2 YSYEKL. J gave up 4 bases and V 0 bases, and 7 bases lay outside the gene matches. In nucleotides, the CDR3 is TGCGCCAGCAGCCAAGATCGTGGACAGGGGTCCGGGGCCAACGTCCTGACTTTC. It yields the protein CASSQDRGQGSGANVLTF.

V gene TRBV7-3 combines with J gene TRBJ2-2, with a possible D match to TRBD1 (6 bases). V was shortened by 4 bases and J by 4 bases, with 13 bases between the two germline ends. Germline V lookup: CDR1 SGHTA, CDR2 FQGTGA. The CDR3 loop spans 15 amino acids. DNA for the CDR3: TGTGCCAGCAGCTCCACCACAGGGTCCACCGGGGAGCTGTTTTTT. This translates into CASSSTTGSTGELFF.

A few counts support this clone. The genes are TRBV19 and TRBJ1-2; 8 bases fit TRBD1. After removal of 10 bases from V and 0 bases from J, the junction contained 10 bases not matched to a gene. The CDR3 consists of 15 residues. CDR1 and CDR2 (germline): LNHDA, SQIVND (reference sequence). The CDR3 DNA reads as TGTGCCACCCATTTAACGGGACAGGCTAACTATGGCTACACCTTC. This codes for CATHLTGQANYGYTF.

The chain carries TRBV10-3 and TRBJ2-7; 7 nucleotides match TRBD1. Germline V gene data show CDR1 as ENHRY and CDR2 as SYGVKD. The CDR3 has 14 amino acids. Trimming took 6 bases from V and 1 from J; bases not matched to a gene: 6. CDR3 nucleotide sequence: TGTGCCATCAGGGGACAGCATTTATCCTACGAGCAGTACTTC. It translates to CAIRGQHLSYEQYF.

The chain carries TRBV5-1 and TRBJ2-3; tentatively, D is TRBD2 (6 bases). The length of the CDR3 is 15 residues. Germline V gives CDR1 SGHRS, CDR2 YFSETQ. Deletions cut 9 bases from V and 0 bases from J, with 17 bases between. CDR3 sequence reads: CATSLVGGSTDTQYF. In nucleotides, the CDR3 is TGCGCCACCTCCCTGGTGGGAGGTAGCACAGATACGCAGTATTTT.